The 12 T cell receptor beta chains reported below all come from one sample, sequenced in a study of shared clonotypes between healthy human individuals. Naive CD8 cells lacked CD45RO and underwent positive selection for CCR7, leaving out terminally differentiated effector memory CD45RA+ cells. TCRdb's table, derived via immunoSEQ multiplex PCR, lists solely in-frame clones and lacks some. This table has millions of clones, 85% to 95% appearing once. The sequenced sample was naive CD8+ T cells from PBMCs. The receptor set was obtained from a man aged 18 to 30 in good health. Some clones in this sample may be carry-over from other donors' samples.

This rearrangement joins TRBV11-3 to TRBJ2-7; no clear D gene. V dropped 1 base and J dropped 2 bases, with 9 bases sitting between them. The CDR3 consists of 14 residues. The germline gives CDR1 SGHNT, CDR2 YENEEA. This CDR3 is CASSLGDQTYEQYF. CDR3 DNA: TGTGCCAGCAGCTTAGGCGACCAAACCTACGAGCAGTACTTC.

Turning to this clone: The same CDR3 can be traced to other DNA sequences in this sample. The V gene is TRBV9, the J gene TRBJ1-1; no definite D call. In germline, CDR1 is SGDLS, CDR2 YYNGEE. The CDR3 has 14 residues. The V and J ends lost 0 bases and 0 bases respectively, with 6 bases between them. The CDR3 reads CASSVDLMNTEAFF. CDR3 nucleotides: TGTGCCAGCAGCGTAGATCTTATGAACACTGAAGCTTTCTTT.

A remark on this clone: This same CDR3 is encoded by further DNA sequences in the sample. The V gene is TRBV20-1, the J gene TRBJ2-1; 8 positions agree with TRBD1. Trimming at V came to 5 bases and at J to 7 bases, leaving 1 base not matched to a gene. The CDR3 spans 11 residues. Germline V lookup: CDR1 DFQATT, CDR2 SNEGSKA (reference sequence). This chain's CDR3 is CSAHRGNEQFF. The CDR3 DNA reads TGCAGTGCTCACAGGGGGAATGAGCAGTTCTTC.

The gene calls are TRBV28 and TRBJ2-1; 8 nucleotides agree with TRBD2. Trimming took 6 bases from V and 5 from J; bases not matched to a gene: 3. Germline V gene sequence: CDR1 MDHEN, CDR2 SYDVKM. This CDR3 region has 13 residues. DNA of the CDR3: TGTGCCAGCAGCGCCGGGGGGGACAATGAGCAGTTCTTC. It specifies CASSAGGDNEQFF.

Comment on this clone: Distinct nucleotide sequences in the sample also encode this CDR3. The V and J genes are TRBV5-8 and TRBJ1-5; D might be TRBD1 (6 bases). The V and J ends lost 2 bases and 0 bases respectively, with 6 bases between them. CDR1 is SGHTS, CDR2 YDEGEE, per germline. This CDR3 has 14 amino acids. The CDR3 region is CASSLGGSNQPQHF. The CDR3 DNA reads TGTGCCAGCAGCTTAGGGGGTAGCAATCAGCCCCAGCATTTT.

The genes are TRBV28 and TRBJ2-7, with 11 bases that match TRBD1. The J segment lost 3 bases and the V segment lost 6 bases, leaving 4 bases of the junction unmatched. This CDR3 is 14 amino acids long. CDR1 and CDR2 from the germline V gene are MDHEN and SYDVKM. The CDR3 sequence: CASRSGTGGYEQYF. The CDR3 DNA is TGTGCCAGCAGGTCCGGGACAGGGGGCTACGAGCAGTACTTC. The complete variable domain, with remaining parts taken from reference TRBV28 and TRBJ2-7, reads DVKVTQSSRYLVKRTGEKVFLECVQDMDHENMFWYRQDPGLGLRLIYFSYDVKMKEKGDIPEGYSVSREKKERFSLILESASTNQTSMYLCASRSGTGGYEQYFGPGTRLTVT.

This clone appeared once. The chain combines TRBV27 with TRBJ1-5, with D possibly being TRBD1 (6 bases). Trimming removed 5 bases from V and 6 bases from J, with 20 bases in between. The CDR3 is 16 amino acids. CDR1 and CDR2 from the germline V gene are MNHEY and SMNVEV (reference sequence). CDR3 amino acids: CASSLMSPRGLQPQHF. CDR3 nucleotides: TGTGCCAGCAGTCTTATGTCCCCCAGGGGCCTTCAGCCCCAGCATTTT.

This chain links TRBV7-9 with TRBJ1-2; D unresolved. Germline V gene sequence: CDR1 SEHNR, CDR2 FQNEAQ (reference sequence). V was clipped by 5 bases and J by 5 bases, with 18 bases between them. This CDR3 region has 15 residues. In nucleotides, the CDR3 is TGTGCCAGCAGCGCCGGCGTCGGATTTGGGTATGGCTACACCTTC. Encoded protein: CASSAGVGFGYGYTF. The entire variable domain, with the rest obtained from reference TRBV7-9 and TRBJ1-2, is as follows: DTGVSQNPRHKITKRGQNVTFRCDPISEHNRLYWYRQTLGQGPEFLTYFQNEAQLEKSRLLSDRFSAERPKGSFSTLEIQRTEQGDSAMYLCASSAGVGFGYGYTFGSGTRLTVV.

This chain links TRBV10-3 with TRBJ2-7; 7 bases match TRBD1. CDR3 length: 16 amino acids. V was pared by 6 bases and J by 3 bases, with 14 bases of the junction left unmatched. Germline assignment: CDR1 ENHRY and CDR2 SYGVKD. The CDR3 nucleotides are TGTGCCATCAGACGGACCCAGACAGGGAAGTTCTACGAGCAGTACTTC. Protein sequence: CAIRRTQTGKFYEQYF.

The chain carries TRBV4-1 and TRBJ2-7; weak D call: TRBD2 (5 bases). CDR1 and CDR2 (germline): MGHRA, YSYEKL. CDR3 size: 14 residues. Between the trimmed V and J ends, which lost 3 bases and 1 base, there was a span of 10 bases. CDR3 protein: CASSHDWESYEQYF. The CDR3 coding sequence is TGCGCCAGCAGCCACGACTGGGAGTCCTACGAGCAGTACTTC.

The CDR3 region is CASSSLAGEQFF. CDR3 nucleotide sequence: TGTGCCAGCAGCTCTTTAGCGGGGGAGCAGTTCTTC. The chain recombines TRBV7-3 with TRBJ2-1; TRBD2 agrees at 8 bases. V gave up 4 bases and J gave up 10 bases; unmatched junction bases: 3. The CDR3 sequence is 12 residues long. Germline CDR1 is SGHTA and CDR2 is FQGTGA.

The chain couples TRBV27 to TRBJ2-1; 8 bases map to TRBD1. V was clipped by 1 base and J by 6 bases; unmatched bases: 8. The germline CDR1 and CDR2 sequences are MNHEY and SMNVEV (reference sequence). The CDR3 spans 16 residues. The CDR3 bases are TGTGCCAGCAGTTTATTAGGGGGGACAGGTGTCAATGAGCAGTTCTTC. This translates into CASSLLGGTGVNEQFF.